A selection of T cell receptor beta chains follows, all from one sample in a study of T cell repertoires in cytomegalovirus infection. MiXCR was run by TCRdb on the reads, yielding one entry per CDR3 protein. The profile shows some 220,000 distinct CDR3 sequences, 6% to 8% of them singletons. Sequencing input: PBMCs. The receptors originated from a human donor in good health (CMV status not recorded). Some clones in this sample may be carry-over from other donors' samples. Both conserved end residues are part of each CDR3. Fields, in order: V gene, D gene, clone size, J gene, CDR3 DNA, CDR3 protein. The D gene is left open where the match is weak. Not all rows give a size; the values are once, few, many and, for expanded clones, a class.

V gene: TRBV6-5; D gene: NA; clone size: few; J gene: TRBJ2-3; CDR3 DNA: TGTGCCAGCAGTCAGAGAACCAGCACAGATACGCAGTATTTT; CDR3 protein: CASSQRTSTDTQYF
V gene: TRBV7-2; D gene: TRBD2; clone size: many; J gene: TRBJ2-3; CDR3 DNA: TGTGCCAGCAGCGACGGACTAGGCACAGATACGCAGTATTTT; CDR3 protein: CASSDGLGTDTQYF
V gene: TRBV7-2; D gene: NA; clone size: many; J gene: TRBJ2-2; CDR3 DNA: TGTGCCAGCAGCTTATCCCCGGGACTCCATCACGGGGAGCTGTTTTTT; CDR3 protein: CASSLSPGLHHGELFF
V gene: TRBV28; D gene: NA; clone size: NA; J gene: TRBJ1-2; CDR3 DNA: TGTGCCAGCGGGGCAGGGAGGGCGATGAATGGCTACACCTTC; CDR3 protein: CASGAGRAMNGYTF
V gene: TRBV20-1; D gene: NA; clone size: many; J gene: TRBJ1-5; CDR3 DNA: TGCAGTGCTTCCTCCAGGGGTAATCAGCCCCAGCATTTT; CDR3 protein: CSASSRGNQPQHF
V gene: TRBV20-1; D gene: NA; clone size: many; J gene: TRBJ2-5; CDR3 DNA: TGCAGTGCTAACCGACGGGAACAAGAGACCCAGTACTTC; CDR3 protein: CSANRREQETQYF
V gene: TRBV12-3/TRBV12-4; D gene: NA; clone size: few; J gene: TRBJ1-5; CDR3 DNA: TGTGCCAGCAGTCGACGGGATGGTCAGCCCCAGCATTTT; CDR3 protein: CASSRRDGQPQHF
V gene: TRBV12-3/TRBV12-4; D gene: TRBD1; clone size: many; J gene: TRBJ1-1; CDR3 DNA: TGTGCCAGCAGTTTTGCCGCCGGGACAGGGACCTTGGGTGAAGCTTTCTTT; CDR3 protein: CASSFAAGTGTLGEAFF
V gene: TRBV5-6; D gene: NA; clone size: many; J gene: TRBJ1-1; CDR3 DNA: TGTGCCAGCAGCTTAGAGGTACTGAACACTGAAGCTTTCTTT; CDR3 protein: CASSLEVLNTEAFF
V gene: TRBV7-2; D gene: NA; clone size: many; J gene: TRBJ2-7; CDR3 DNA: TGTGCCAGCAGCTTTGGACCCCAAACCTACGAGCAGTACTTC; CDR3 protein: CASSFGPQTYEQYF
V gene: TRBV7-2; D gene: NA; clone size: many; J gene: TRBJ1-2; CDR3 DNA: TGTGCCAGCAGCTTAGGGGGGGGGACGGTCTATGGCTACACCTTC; CDR3 protein: CASSLGGGTVYGYTF
V gene: TRBV5-1; D gene: NA; clone size: NA; J gene: TRBJ1-1; CDR3 DNA: TGCGCCAGCAGCTCCACAGGGTCTTGGCTGAACACTGAAGCTTTCTTT; CDR3 protein: CASSSTGSWLNTEAFF
V gene: TRBV20-1; D gene: NA; clone size: few; J gene: TRBJ1-2; CDR3 DNA: TGCAGTGCTAGAGCCGGGGATCTTGGCTACACCTTC; CDR3 protein: CSARAGDLGYTF
V gene: TRBV20-1; D gene: TRBD1; clone size: many; J gene: TRBJ1-1; CDR3 DNA: TGCAGTGCTCCCGGCAGGGGGGAGAACACTGAAGCTTTCTTT; CDR3 protein: CSAPGRGENTEAFF
V gene: TRBV12-3/TRBV12-4; D gene: NA; clone size: many; J gene: TRBJ2-7; CDR3 DNA: TGTGCCAGCAGTTTAGGGCGGACTTCCTACGAGCAGTACTTC; CDR3 protein: CASSLGRTSYEQYF
V gene: TRBV4-2; D gene: NA; clone size: many; J gene: TRBJ1-1; CDR3 DNA: TGTGCCAGCAGCCACCCAAGAAACACTGAAGCTTTCTTT; CDR3 protein: CASSHPRNTEAFF
V gene: TRBV2; D gene: NA; clone size: many; J gene: TRBJ1-1; CDR3 DNA: TGTGCCAGCAGTACAGGGATGGCCACTGAAGCTTTCTTT; CDR3 protein: CASSTGMATEAFF
V gene: TRBV6-2/TRBV6-3; D gene: NA; clone size: many; J gene: TRBJ1-5; CDR3 DNA: TGTGCCAGCAGTTTCCGGGACCCCTGGGGTCAGCCCCAGCATTTT; CDR3 protein: CASSFRDPWGQPQHF
V gene: TRBV30; D gene: NA; clone size: few; J gene: TRBJ1-2; CDR3 DNA: TGTGCCTGGAGAGCGAAGGGGAGTTATTATGGCTACACCTTC; CDR3 protein: CAWRAKGSYYGYTF